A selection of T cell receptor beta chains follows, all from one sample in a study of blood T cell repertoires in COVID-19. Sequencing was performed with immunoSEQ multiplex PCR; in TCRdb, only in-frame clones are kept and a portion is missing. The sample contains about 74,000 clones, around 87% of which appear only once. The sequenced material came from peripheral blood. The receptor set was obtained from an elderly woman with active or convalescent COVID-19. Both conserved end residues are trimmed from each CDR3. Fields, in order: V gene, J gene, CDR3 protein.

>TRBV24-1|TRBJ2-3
ATLGPSTDTQY
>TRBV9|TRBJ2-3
ASSARHRGGGTDTQY
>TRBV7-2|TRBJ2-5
ASSPLTLGETQY
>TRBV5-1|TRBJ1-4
ASSTATNEKLF
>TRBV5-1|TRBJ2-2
ASSLPTPPTGRDYKTGELF
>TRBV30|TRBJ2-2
AWSVQNTPGELF
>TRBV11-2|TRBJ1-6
ASSSYGGFGDSPLH
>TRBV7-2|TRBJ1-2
ASSLVRDGYT
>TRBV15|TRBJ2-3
ATSTGIWSDTQY
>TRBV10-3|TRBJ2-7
AISERESFYEQY
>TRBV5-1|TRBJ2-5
ASSLGRQGRRETQY
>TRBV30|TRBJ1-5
AWSERRQGDQPQH
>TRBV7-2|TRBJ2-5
ASSLPYQETQY
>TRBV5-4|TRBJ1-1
ASSNGLQGAEAF
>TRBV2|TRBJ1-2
ASRTTGDGYT
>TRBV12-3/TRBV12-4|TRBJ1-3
ATARGEGNTIY
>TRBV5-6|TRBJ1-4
ASSGLFGTVGEKLF
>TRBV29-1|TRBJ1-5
SVAGGTGRDQPQH
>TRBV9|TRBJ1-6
ASSVGGQDNSPLH
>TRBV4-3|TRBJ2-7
ASSPRLWATYEQY
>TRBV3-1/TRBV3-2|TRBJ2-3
ASSQDGWTRGTDTQY
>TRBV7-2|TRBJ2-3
ASSLVGAGADTQY
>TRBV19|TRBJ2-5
ASSRGVEETQY
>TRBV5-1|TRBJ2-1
ASSLAGSGGVREQF
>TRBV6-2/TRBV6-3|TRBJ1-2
ASSYYLRRQTNYGYT
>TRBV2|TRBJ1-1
ASEEERETEAF
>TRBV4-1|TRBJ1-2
ASSQPGLQANYGYT
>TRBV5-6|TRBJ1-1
ASSLGRTASTF
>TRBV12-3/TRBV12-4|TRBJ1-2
ASTPERGYT
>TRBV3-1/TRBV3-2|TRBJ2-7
ASSPKNLPGQGDYEQY
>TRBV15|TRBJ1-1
ATSIRQGRNTEAF
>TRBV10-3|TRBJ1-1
AIRDKGLPGDTEAF
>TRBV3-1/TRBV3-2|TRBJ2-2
ASSQFVNTGELF
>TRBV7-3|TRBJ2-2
ASSADSANTGELF
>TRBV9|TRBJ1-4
ASSLEGATNEKLF
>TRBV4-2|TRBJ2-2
ASSKGTGEVAGELF
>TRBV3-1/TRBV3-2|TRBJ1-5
ASSQNSQPQH
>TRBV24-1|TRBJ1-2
AARRLTGANYGYT
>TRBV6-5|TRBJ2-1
ATYGQDNEQF
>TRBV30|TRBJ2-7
AWDRQGLPEQY
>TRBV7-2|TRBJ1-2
ASSFHLGQSYGYT